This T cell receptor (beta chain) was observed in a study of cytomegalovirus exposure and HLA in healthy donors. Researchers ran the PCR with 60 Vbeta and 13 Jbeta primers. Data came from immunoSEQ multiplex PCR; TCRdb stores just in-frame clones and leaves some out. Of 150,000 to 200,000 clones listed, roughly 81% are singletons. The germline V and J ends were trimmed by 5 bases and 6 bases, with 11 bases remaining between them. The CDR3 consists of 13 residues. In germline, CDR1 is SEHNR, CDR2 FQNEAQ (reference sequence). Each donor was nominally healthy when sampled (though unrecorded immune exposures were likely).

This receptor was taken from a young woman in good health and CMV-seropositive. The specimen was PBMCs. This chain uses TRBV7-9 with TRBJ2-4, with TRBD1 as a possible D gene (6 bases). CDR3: CASSRTGTNIQYF. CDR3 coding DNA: TGTGCCAGCAGCCGTACAGGGACAAACATTCAGTACTTC.